Listed below are T cell receptor beta chains from one sample, sequenced in a study of T cells in Graves' hyperthyroidism and ophthalmopathy. TCRdb used MiXCR to reprocess the multiplex PCR reads, holding one entry per CDR3 protein. The sample has roughly 560,000 distinct CDR3 sequences; around 15% are singletons. Sequences were obtained from blood. The receptors shown here come from a woman aged 35 to 49 with Graves' ophthalmopathy. Both conserved end residues are trimmed from each CDR3. The order of the fields is J gene, V gene, CDR3 protein.

>TRBJ2-7|TRBV10-3
AISELGTEQY
>TRBJ1-1|TRBV6-2/TRBV6-3
ASSGQLENTEAF
>TRBJ1-2|TRBV6-5
ASSYSKGEGEGYT
>TRBJ1-6|TRBV6-5
ASSYSFALRSSPLH
>TRBJ1-2|TRBV12-3/TRBV12-4
ASSLAYANYGYT
>TRBJ2-7|TRBV6-2/TRBV6-3
ASRSTGEGSYEQY
>TRBJ2-5|TRBV12-3/TRBV12-4
ASRGLTGSPQETQY
>TRBJ1-1|TRBV13
ASIQLELTEAF
>TRBJ1-5|TRBV12-3/TRBV12-4
ASRNRDSSNQPQH
>TRBJ1-2|TRBV15
ATSRGQATFYGYT
>TRBJ2-7|TRBV19
ASSRTGGLYEQY
>TRBJ2-5|TRBV7-8
ASSLPSQETQY
>TRBJ2-4|TRBV7-8
ASTLDRTKNIQY
>TRBJ2-2|TRBV30
AWSPIIPMKTGEPF
>TRBJ2-5|TRBV7-2
ASSSNRGSETQY
>TRBJ1-1|TRBV20-1
SAIRVAEAF
>TRBJ1-5|TRBV20-1
SVRGPGYQPQH
>TRBJ2-7|TRBV24-1
ATSDGSSGISYEQY
>TRBJ2-5|TRBV25-1
ASSESVGGGETQY
>TRBJ2-2|TRBV9
ASSPRGQANTGELF
>TRBJ1-1|TRBV5-1
ASSSTGIMNTEAF
>TRBJ2-5|TRBV6-4
ASTGFPQETQY
>TRBJ1-6|TRBV2
ASCLDYSPLH
>TRBJ1-6|TRBV12-3/TRBV12-4
ASSLSQTYNSPLH
>TRBJ2-7|TRBV7-2
ASSTSGTSAYEQY
>TRBJ2-7|TRBV19
TSSIRTSGSYEQY
>TRBJ1-5|TRBV2
ASSLQGAGNQPQH
>TRBJ2-2|TRBV28
ASSLRRDGTGELF
>TRBJ2-5|TRBV6-5
ASRKLTEETQY
>TRBJ1-2|TRBV10-2
ASSEGRSYGYT
>TRBJ2-5|TRBV30
AWSKERVFGETQY
>TRBJ2-2|TRBV6-5
ASSYFPGRGELF